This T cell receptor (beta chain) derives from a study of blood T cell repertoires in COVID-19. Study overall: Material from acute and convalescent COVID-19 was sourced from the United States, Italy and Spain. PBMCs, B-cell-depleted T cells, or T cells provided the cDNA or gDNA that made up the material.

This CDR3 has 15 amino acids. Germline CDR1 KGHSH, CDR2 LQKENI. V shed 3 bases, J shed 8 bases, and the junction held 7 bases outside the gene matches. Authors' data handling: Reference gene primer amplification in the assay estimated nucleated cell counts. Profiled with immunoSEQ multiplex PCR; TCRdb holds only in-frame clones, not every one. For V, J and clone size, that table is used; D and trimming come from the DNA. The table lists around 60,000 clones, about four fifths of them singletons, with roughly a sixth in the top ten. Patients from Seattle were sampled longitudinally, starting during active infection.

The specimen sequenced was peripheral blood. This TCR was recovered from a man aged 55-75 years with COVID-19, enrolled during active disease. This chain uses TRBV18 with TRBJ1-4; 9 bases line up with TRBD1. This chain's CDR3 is CASSPAGTGSEKLFF. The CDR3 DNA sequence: TGTGCCAGCTCACCGGCCGGGACAGGGAGCGAAAAACTGTTTTTT.